This T cell receptor (beta chain) was recorded in a study of blood T cell repertoires in COVID-19. Trimming took off 7 bases at V and 3 bases at J, with 22 bases between the two ends. Germline V gene sequence: CDR1 MNHEY, CDR2 SMNVEV (reference sequence). This CDR3 has 16 amino acids. Repertoires were generated with immunoSEQ multiplex PCR, while TCRdb's copy carries only in-frame clones and drops some. The profile covers around 55,000 clones, with approximately 88% appearing a single time and under 4% taken by the ten largest. The sequence was obtained from a man aged 35-49 years with COVID-19, enrolled during active disease. The chain combines TRBV27 with TRBJ2-7, with a possible D match to TRBD1 (6 bases). Sequencing was carried out using peripheral blood. The CDR3 protein is CASIGERGLSDYEQYF. The CDR3 DNA reads TGTGCCAGCATAGGCGAAAGGGGGTTGTCGGACTACGAGCAGTACTTC.